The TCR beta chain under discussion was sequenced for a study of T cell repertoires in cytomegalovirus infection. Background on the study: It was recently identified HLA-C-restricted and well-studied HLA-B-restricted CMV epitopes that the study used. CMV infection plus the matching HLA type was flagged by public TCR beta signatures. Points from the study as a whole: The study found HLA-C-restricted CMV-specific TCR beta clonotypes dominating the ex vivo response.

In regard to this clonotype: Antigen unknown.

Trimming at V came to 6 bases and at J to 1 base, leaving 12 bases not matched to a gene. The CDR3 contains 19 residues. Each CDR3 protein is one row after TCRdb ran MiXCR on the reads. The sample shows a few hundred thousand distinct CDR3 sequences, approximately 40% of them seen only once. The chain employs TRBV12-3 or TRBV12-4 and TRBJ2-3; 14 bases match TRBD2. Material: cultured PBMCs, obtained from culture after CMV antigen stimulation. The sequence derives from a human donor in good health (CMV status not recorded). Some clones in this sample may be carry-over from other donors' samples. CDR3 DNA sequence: TGTGCCAGCAGCCCCGGGACTAGCGGGAGAAGATGGGGCACAGATACGCAGTATTTT. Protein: CASSPGTSGRRWGTDTQYF.